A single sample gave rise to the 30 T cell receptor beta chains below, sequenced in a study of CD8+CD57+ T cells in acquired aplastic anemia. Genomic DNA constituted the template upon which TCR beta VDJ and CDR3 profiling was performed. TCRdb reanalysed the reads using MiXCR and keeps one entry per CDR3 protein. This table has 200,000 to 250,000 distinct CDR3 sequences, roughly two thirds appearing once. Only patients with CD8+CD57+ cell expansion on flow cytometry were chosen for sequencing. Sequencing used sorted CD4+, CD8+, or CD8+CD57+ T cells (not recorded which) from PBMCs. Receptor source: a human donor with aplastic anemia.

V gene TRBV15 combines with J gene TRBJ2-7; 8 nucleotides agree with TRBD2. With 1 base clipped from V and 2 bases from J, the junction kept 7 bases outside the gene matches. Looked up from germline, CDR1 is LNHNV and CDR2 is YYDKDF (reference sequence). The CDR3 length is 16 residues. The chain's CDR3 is CATSRGAGGDPYEQYF. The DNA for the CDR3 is TGTGCCACCAGCAGAGGGGCGGGGGGAGACCCCTACGAGCAGTACTTC. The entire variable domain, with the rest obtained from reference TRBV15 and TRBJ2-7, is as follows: DAMVIQNPRYQVTQFGKPVTLSCSQTLNHNVMYWYQQKSSQAPKLLFHYYDKDFNNEADTPDNFQSRRPNTSFCFLDIRSPGLGDTAMYLCATSRGAGGDPYEQYFGPGTRLTVT.

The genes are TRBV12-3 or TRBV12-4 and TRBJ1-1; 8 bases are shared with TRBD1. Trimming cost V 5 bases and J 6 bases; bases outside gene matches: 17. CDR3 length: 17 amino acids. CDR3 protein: CASSPRTGRAPGSEAFF. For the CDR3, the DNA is TGTGCCAGCAGTCCCCGGACAGGGAGGGCGCCTGGCTCTGAAGCTTTCTTT.

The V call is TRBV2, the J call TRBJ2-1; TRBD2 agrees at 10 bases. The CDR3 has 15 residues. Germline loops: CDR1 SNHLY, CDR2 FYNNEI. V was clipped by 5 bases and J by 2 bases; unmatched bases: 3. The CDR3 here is CASSRTSGTYNEQFF. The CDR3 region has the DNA TGTGCCAGCAGTAGGACTAGCGGAACCTACAATGAGCAGTTCTTC.

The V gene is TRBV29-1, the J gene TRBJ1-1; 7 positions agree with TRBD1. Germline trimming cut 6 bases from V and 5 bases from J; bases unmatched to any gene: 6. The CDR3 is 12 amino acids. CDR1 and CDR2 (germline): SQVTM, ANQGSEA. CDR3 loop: CSVLTTGTEAFF. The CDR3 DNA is TGCAGCGTACTCACGACAGGGACTGAAGCTTTCTTT.

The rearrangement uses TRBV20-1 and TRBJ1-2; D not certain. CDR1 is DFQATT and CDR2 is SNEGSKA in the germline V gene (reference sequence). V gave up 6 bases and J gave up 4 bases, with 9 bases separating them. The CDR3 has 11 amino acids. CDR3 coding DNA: TGCAGTGCCGACGGAGCCTATGGCTACACCTTC. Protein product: CSADGAYGYTF.

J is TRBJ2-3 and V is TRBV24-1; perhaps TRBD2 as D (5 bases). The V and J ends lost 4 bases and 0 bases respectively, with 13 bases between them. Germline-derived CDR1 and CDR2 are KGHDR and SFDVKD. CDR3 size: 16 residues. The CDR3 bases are TGTGCCACCAGTGACCGTAGCGAACCTAGCACAGATACGCAGTATTTT. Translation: CATSDRSEPSTDTQYF.

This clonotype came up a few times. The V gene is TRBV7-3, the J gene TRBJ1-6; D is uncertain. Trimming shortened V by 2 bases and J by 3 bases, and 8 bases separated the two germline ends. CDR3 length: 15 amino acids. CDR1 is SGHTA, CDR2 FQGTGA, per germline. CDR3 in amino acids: CASSLDTDYNSPLHF. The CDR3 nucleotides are TGTGCCAGCAGCTTAGACACGGACTATAATTCACCCCTCCACTTT.

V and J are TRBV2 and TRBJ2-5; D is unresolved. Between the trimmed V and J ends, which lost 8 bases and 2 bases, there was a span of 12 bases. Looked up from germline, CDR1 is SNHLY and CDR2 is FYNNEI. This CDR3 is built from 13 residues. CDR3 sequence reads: CASEENVQETQYF. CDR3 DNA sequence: TGTGCCAGCGAGGAAAATGTTCAAGAGACCCAGTACTTC.

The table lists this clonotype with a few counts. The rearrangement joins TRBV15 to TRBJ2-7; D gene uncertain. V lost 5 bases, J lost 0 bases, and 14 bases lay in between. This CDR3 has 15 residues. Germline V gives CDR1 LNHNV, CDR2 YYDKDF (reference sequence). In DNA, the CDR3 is TGTGCCACCAGCCAATGGGGAATCGGCTCCTACGAGCAGTACTTC. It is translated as CATSQWGIGSYEQYF.

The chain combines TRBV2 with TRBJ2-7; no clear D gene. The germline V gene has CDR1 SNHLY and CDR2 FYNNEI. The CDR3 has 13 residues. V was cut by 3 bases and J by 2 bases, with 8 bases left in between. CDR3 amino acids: CASSDVGTYEQYF. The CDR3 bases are TGTGCCAGCAGTGATGTGGGGACCTACGAGCAGTACTTC. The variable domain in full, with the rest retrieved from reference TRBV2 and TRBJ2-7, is EPEVTQTPSHQVTQMGQEVILRCVPISNHLYFYWYRQILGQKVEFLVSFYNNEISEKSEIFDDQFSVERPDGSNFTLKIRSTKLEDSAMYFCASSDVGTYEQYFGPGTRLTVT.

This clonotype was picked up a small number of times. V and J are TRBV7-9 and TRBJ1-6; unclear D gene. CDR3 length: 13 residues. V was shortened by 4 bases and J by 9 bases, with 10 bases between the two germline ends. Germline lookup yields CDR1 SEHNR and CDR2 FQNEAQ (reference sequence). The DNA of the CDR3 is TGTGCCAGCAGCTCCGACGTTGCTTCACCCCTCCACTTT. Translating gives CASSSDVASPLHF.

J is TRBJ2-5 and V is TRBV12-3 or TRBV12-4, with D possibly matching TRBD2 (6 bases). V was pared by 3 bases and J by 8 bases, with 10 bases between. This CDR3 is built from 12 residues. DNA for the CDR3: TGTGCCAGCAGTTTGGCCGGGGGAACCCAGTACTTC. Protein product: CASSLAGGTQYF.

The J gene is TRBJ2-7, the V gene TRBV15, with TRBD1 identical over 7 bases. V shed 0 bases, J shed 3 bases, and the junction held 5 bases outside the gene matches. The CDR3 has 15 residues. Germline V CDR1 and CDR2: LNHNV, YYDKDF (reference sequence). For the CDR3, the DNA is TGTGCCACCAGCAGAGAACAGGGGTTTCTCTACGAGCAGTACTTC. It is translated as CATSREQGFLYEQYF.

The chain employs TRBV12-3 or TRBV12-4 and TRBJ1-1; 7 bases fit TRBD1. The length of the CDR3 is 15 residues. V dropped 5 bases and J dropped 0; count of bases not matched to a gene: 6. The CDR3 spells CASSMTGTMNTEAFF. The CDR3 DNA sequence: TGTGCCAGCAGTATGACAGGGACTATGAACACTGAAGCTTTCTTT.

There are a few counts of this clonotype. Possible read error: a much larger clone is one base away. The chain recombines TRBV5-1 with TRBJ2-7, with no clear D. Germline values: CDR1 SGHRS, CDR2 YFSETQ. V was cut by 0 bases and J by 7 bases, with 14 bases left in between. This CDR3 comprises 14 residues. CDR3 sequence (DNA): TGCGCCAGCAGCTTGGACCCGCCGAATAAGGAGCAGTACTTC. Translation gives CASSLDPPNKEQYF.

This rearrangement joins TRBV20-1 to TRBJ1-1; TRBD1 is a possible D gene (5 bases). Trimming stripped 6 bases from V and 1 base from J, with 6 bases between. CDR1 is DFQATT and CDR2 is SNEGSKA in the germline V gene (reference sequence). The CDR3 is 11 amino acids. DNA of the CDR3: TGCAGTGCGGGGGGGAACACTGAAGCTTTCTTT. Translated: CSAGGNTEAFF.

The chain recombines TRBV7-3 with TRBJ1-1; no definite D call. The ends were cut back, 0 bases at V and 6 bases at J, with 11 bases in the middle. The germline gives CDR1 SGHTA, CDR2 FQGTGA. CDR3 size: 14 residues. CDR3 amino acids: CASSLTPGLAEAFF. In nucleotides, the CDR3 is TGTGCCAGCAGCTTAACGCCCGGTTTGGCTGAAGCTTTCTTT. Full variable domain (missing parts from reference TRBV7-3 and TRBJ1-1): GAGVSQTPSNKVTEKGKYVELRCDPISGHTALYWYRQSLGQGPEFLIYFQGTGAADDSGLPNDRFFAVRPEGSVSTLKIQRTERGDSAVYLCASSLTPGLAEAFFGQGTRLTVV.

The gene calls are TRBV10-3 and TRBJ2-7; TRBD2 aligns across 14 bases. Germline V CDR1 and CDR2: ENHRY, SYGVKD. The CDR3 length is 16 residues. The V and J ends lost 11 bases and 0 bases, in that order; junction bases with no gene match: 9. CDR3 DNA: TGTGCCGTCGGGACTAGCGGGAGAGGTGGCTCCTACGAGCAGTACTTC. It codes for CAVGTSGRGGSYEQYF.

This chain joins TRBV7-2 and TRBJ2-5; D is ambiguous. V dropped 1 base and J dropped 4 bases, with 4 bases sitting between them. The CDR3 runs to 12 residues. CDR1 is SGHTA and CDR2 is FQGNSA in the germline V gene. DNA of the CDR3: TGTGCCAGCAGCTTAGGTCGAGAGACCCAGTACTTC. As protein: CASSLGRETQYF.

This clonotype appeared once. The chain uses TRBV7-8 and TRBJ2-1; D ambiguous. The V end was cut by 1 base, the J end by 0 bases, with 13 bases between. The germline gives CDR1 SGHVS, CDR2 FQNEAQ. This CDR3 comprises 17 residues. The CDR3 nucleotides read TGTGCCAGCAGCTTAGATGGTCTCATAAGCTCCTACAATGAGCAGTTCTTC. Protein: CASSLDGLISSYNEQFF.

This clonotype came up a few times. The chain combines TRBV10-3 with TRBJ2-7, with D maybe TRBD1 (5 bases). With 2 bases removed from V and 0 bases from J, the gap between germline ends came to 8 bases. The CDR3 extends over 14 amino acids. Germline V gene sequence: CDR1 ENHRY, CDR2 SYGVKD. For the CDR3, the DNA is TGTGCCATCAGTGAGAGACAGCACTCCTACGAGCAGTACTTC. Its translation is CAISERQHSYEQYF.

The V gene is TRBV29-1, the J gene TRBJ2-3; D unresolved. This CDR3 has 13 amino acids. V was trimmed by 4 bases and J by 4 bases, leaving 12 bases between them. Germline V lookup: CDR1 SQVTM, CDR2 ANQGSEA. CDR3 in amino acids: CSVVLAGADTQYF. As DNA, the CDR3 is TGCAGCGTTGTTTTAGCAGGAGCAGATACGCAGTATTTT.

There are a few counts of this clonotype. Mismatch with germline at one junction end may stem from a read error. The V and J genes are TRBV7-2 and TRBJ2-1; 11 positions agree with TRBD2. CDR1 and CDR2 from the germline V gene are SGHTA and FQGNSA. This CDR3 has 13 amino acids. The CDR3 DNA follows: TGTGCCAGCAGCATAGCGGGGGGGTTTGAGCAGTTCTTC. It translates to CASSIAGGFEQFF.

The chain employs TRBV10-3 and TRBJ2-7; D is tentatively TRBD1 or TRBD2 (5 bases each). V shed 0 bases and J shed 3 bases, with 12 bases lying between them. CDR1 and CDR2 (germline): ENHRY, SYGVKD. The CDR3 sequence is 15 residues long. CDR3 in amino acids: CAISESGDPRYEQYF. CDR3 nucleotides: TGTGCCATCAGTGAGTCGGGGGACCCCCGCTACGAGCAGTACTTC.

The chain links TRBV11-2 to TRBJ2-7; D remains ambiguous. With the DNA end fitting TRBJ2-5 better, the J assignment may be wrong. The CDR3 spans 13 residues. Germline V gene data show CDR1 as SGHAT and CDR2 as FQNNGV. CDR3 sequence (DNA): TGTGCCAGCAGCTCCCCCCGGCTCCAGACCCAGTACTTC. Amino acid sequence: CASSSPRLQTQYF.

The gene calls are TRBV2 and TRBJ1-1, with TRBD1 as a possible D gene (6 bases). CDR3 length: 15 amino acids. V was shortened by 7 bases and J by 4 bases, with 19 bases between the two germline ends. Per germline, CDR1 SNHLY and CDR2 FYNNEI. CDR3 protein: CASKEAGGPFTEAFF. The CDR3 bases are TGTGCCAGCAAGGAGGCCGGGGGGCCTTTCACTGAAGCTTTCTTT.

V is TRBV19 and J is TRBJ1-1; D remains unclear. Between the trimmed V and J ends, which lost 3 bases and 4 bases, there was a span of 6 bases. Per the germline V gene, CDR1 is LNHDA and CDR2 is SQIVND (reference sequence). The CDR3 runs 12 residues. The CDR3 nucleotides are TGTGCCAGTAGTATGGGTGGCACTGAAGCTTTCTTT. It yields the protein CASSMGGTEAFF.

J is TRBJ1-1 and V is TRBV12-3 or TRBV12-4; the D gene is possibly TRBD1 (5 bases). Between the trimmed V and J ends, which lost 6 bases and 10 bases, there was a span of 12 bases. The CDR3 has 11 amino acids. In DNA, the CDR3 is TGTGCCAGCAGGGCCAGGGATGCAGCTTTCTTT. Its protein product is CASRARDAAFF.

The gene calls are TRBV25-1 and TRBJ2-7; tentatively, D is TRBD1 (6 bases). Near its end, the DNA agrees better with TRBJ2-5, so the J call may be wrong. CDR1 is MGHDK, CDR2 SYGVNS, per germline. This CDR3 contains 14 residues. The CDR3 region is CASCRSGAQETQYF. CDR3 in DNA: TGTGCCAGCTGCAGATCAGGGGCCCAAGAGACCCAGTACTTC.

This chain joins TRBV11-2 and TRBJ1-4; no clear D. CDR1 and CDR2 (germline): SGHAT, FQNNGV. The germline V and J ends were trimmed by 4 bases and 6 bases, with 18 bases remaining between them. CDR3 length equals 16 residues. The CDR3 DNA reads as TGTGCCAGCAGCTACGGCGGGTGGGGTACAGATGAAAAACTGTTTTTT. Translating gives CASSYGGWGTDEKLFF.